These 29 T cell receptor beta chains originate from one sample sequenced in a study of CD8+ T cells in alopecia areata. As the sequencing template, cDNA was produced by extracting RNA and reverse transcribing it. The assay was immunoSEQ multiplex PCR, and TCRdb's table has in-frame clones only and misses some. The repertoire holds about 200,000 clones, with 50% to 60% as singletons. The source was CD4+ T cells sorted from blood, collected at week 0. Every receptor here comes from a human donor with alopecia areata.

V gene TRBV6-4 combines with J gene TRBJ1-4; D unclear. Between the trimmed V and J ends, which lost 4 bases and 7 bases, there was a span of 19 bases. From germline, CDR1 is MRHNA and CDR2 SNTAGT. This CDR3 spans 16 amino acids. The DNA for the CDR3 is TGTGCCAGCAGTGTCACCTTCTTGACTAAGGGTGAAAAACTGTTTTTT. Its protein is CASSVTFLTKGEKLFF.

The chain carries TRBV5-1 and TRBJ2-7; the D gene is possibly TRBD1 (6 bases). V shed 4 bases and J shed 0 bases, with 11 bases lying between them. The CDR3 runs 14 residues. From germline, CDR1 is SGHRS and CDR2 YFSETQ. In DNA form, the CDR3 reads TGCGCCAGCAGCGGGGGCCGGACCTCCTACGAGCAGTACTTC. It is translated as CASSGGRTSYEQYF.

CDR3 coding DNA: TGTGCCAGCAGTTCGTATCACCCTGAAGCTTTCTTT. This encodes CASSSYHPEAFF. This chain uses TRBV6-6 with TRBJ1-1; D is ambiguous. V was clipped by 4 bases and J by 6 bases, with 9 bases between them. Germline CDR1 and CDR2: MNHNY and SVGAGI (reference sequence). This CDR3 spans 12 amino acids.

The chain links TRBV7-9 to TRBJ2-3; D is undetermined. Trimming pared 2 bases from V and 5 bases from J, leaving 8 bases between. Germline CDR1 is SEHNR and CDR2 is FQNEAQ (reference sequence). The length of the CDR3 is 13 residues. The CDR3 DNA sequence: TGTGCCAGCAGCTTATCGCAGGTAGATACGCAGTATTTT. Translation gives CASSLSQVDTQYF.

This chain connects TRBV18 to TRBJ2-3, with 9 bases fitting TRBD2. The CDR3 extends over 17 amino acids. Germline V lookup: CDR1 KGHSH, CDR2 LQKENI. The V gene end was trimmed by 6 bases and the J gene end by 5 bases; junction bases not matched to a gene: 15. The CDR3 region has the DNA TGTGCCAGCTCCCGACGGGGGCGGGAGGGCCTGCAAGATACGCAGTATTTT. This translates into CASSRRGREGLQDTQYF.

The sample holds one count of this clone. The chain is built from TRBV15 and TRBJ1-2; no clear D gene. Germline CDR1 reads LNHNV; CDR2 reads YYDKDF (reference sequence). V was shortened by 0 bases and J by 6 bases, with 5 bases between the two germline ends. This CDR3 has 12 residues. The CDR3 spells CATSREGNGYTF. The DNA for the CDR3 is TGTGCCACCAGCAGAGAGGGGAATGGCTACACCTTC.

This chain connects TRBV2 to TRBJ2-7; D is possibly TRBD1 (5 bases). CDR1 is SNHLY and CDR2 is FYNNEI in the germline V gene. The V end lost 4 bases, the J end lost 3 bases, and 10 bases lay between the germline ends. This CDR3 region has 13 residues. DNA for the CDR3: TGTGCCAGCAGTGGACAGACAGTCTACGAGCAGTACTTC. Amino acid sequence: CASSGQTVYEQYF.

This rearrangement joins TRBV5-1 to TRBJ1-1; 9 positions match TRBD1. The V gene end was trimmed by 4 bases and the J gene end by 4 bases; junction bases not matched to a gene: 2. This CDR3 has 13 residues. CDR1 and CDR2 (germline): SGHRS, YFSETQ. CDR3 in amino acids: CASSMDRGTEAFF. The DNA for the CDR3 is TGCGCCAGCAGCATGGACAGGGGCACTGAAGCTTTCTTT.

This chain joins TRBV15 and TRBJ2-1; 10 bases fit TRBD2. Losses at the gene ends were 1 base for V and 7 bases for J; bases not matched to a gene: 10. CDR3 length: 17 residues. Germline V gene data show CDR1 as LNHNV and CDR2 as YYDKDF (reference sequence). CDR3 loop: CATSRASGGGTWNEQFF. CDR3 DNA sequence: TGTGCCACCAGCAGAGCCAGCGGGGGGGGCACTTGGAATGAGCAGTTCTTC.

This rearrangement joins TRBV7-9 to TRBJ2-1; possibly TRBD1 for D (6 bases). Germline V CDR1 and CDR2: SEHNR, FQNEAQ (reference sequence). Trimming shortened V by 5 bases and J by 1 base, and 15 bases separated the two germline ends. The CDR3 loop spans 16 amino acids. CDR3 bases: TGTGCCAGCAGCCCCACAGGGAGTGTGTCCTACAATGAGCAGTTCTTC. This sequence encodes CASSPTGSVSYNEQFF.

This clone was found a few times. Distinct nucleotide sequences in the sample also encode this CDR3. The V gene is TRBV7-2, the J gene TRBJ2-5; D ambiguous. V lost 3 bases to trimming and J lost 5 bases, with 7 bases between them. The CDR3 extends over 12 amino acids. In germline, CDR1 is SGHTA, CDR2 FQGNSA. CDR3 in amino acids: CASSLVRETQYF. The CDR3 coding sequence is TGTGCCAGCAGCTTGGTCCGGGAGACCCAGTACTTC.

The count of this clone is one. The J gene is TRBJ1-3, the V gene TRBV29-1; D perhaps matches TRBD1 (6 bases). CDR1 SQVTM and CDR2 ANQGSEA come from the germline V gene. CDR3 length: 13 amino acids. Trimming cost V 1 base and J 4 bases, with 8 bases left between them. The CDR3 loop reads CSVEAGAGNTIYF. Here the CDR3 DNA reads TGCAGCGTTGAAGCGGGGGCCGGAAACACCATATATTTT.

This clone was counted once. CDR3 sequence reads: CASSQQLQETQYF. The CDR3 DNA sequence: TGTGCCAGCAGCCAACAGCTGCAAGAGACCCAGTACTTC. This chain links TRBV14 with TRBJ2-5; no clear D gene. The CDR3 loop spans 13 amino acids. Germline V gene lookup returns CDR1 SGHDN and CDR2 FVKESK. Trimming stripped 2 bases from V and 2 bases from J, with 6 bases between.

CDR3 DNA: TGTGCCAGCATGGGCCTTTCTGGAAACACCATATATTTT. It yields the protein CASMGLSGNTIYF. V and J are TRBV11-2 and TRBJ1-3; D remains ambiguous. V was clipped by 7 bases and J by 1 base, with 8 bases between them. CDR1 and CDR2 (germline): SGHAT, FQNNGV. The CDR3 loop spans 13 amino acids.

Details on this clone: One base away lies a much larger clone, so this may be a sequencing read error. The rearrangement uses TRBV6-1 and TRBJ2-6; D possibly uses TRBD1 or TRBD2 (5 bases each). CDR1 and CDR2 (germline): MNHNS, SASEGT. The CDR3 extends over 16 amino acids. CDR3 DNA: TGTGCCAGCAGTGAAAGGAGCGGCTCTGGGGCCAACGCCCTGACTTTC. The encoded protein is CASSERSGSGANALTF.

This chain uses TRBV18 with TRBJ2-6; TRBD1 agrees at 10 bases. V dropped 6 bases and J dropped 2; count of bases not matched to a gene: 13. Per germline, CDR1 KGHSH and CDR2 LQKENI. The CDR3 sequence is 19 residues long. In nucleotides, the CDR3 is TGTGCCAGCTCCGCAATCCGGGGACAGGGGAATCCTGGGGCCAACGTCCTGACTTTC. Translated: CASSAIRGQGNPGANVLTF.

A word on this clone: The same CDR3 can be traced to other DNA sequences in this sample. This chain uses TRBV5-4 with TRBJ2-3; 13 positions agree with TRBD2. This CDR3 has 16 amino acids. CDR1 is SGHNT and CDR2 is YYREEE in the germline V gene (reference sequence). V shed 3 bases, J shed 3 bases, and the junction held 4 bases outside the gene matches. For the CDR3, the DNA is TGTGCCAGCAGCTCCCGGACTAGCGGGGGAACAGATACGCAGTATTTT. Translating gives CASSSRTSGGTDTQYF.

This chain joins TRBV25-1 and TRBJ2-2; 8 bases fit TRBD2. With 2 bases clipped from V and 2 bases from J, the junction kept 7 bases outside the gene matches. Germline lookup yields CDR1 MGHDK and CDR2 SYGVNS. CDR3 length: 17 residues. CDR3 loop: CASSEASGSSNTGELFF. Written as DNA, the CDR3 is TGTGCCAGCAGTGAAGCGAGCGGGAGCTCAAACACCGGGGAGCTGTTTTTT.

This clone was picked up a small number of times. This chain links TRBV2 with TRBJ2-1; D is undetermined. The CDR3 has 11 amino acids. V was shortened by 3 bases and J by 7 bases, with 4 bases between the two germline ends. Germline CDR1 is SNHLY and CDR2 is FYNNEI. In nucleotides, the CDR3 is TGTGCCAGCAGTGAGGTTAATGAGCAGTTCTTC. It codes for CASSEVNEQFF.

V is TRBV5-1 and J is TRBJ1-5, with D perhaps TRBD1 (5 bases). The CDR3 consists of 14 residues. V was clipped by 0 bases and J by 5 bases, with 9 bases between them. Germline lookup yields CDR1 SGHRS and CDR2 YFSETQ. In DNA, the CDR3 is TGCGCCAGCAGCTTGGGGGACGGTGATCAGCCCCAGCATTTT. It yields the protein CASSLGDGDQPQHF.

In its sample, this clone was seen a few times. The CDR3 spells CSGSTSGYNEQFF. DNA for the CDR3: TGCAGCGGTTCTACTAGCGGGTACAATGAGCAGTTCTTC. The J gene is TRBJ2-1, the V gene TRBV29-1, with 9 bases lining up with TRBD2. J gave up 4 bases and V 7 bases, and 5 bases lay outside the gene matches. CDR1 SQVTM and CDR2 ANQGSEA come from the germline V gene. CDR3 length: 13 residues.

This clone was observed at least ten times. In DNA form, the CDR3 reads TGTGCCTGGAGTGTACGGGCAGGGGCCTCAGATACGCAGTATTTT. This codes for CAWSVRAGASDTQYF. The V and J genes are TRBV30 and TRBJ2-3, with D perhaps matching TRBD1 (6 bases). V shed 0 bases and J shed 4 bases, with 14 bases lying between them. The germline CDR1 and CDR2 sequences are GTSNPN and SVGIG (reference sequence). The CDR3 loop spans 15 amino acids.

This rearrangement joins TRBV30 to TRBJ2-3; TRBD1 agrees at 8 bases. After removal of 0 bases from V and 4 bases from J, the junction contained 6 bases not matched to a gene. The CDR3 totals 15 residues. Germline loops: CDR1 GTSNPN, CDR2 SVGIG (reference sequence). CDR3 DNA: TGTGCCTGGAGTGTATCAGGGGGCGCCGCAGATACGCAGTATTTT. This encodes CAWSVSGGAADTQYF.

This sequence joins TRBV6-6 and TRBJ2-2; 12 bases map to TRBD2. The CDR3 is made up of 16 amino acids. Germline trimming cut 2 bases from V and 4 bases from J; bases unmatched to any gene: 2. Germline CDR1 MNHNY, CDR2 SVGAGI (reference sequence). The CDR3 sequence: CASSYGGLAGTGELFF. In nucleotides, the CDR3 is TGTGCCAGCAGTTACGGGGGACTAGCGGGCACCGGGGAGCTGTTTTTT.

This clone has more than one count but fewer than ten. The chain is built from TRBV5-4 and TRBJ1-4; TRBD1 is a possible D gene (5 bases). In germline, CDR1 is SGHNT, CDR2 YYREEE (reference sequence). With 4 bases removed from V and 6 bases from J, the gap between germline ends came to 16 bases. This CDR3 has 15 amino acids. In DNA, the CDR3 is TGTGCCAGCAGCCCCCAAGGCAGGGAGGATGAAAAACTGTTTTTT. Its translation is CASSPQGREDEKLFF.

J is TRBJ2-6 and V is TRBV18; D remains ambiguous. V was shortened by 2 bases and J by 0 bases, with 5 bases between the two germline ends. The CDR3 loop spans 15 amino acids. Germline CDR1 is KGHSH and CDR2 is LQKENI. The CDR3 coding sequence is TGTGCCAGCTCACCAGGGATCTCTGGGGCCAACGTCCTGACTTTC. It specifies CASSPGISGANVLTF.

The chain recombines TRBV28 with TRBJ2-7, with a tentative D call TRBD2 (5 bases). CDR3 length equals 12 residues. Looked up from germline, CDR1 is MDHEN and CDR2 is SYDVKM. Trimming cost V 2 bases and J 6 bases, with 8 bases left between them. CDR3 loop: CASSLTSGEQYF. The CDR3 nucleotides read TGTGCCAGCAGTTTAACCAGCGGCGAGCAGTACTTC.

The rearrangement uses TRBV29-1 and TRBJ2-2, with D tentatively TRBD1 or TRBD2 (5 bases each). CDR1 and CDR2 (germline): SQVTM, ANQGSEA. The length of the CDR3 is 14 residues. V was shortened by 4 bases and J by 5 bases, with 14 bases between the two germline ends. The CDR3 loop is CSVAGTHGTGELFF. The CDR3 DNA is TGCAGCGTTGCCGGGACCCATGGAACCGGGGAGCTGTTTTTT.

The CDR3 protein is CSVADSDYGYTF. For the CDR3, the DNA is TGCAGCGTCGCCGACAGCGACTATGGCTACACCTTC. The chain links TRBV29-1 to TRBJ1-2, with D possibly being TRBD1 (5 bases). CDR3 length: 12 amino acids. Trimming removed 6 bases at V and 3 bases at J, with 11 bases between. Germline V CDR1 and CDR2: SQVTM, ANQGSEA.